This record covers a single TCR beta chain. The antigen is undetermined. This CDR3 region has 15 residues. The trim removed 4 bases at V and 3 bases at J, leaving 11 bases unmatched. Germline loops: CDR1 SQVTM, CDR2 ANQGSEA. Source study methods: Productive clonotypes were detectable down to 2.59 x 10-5 frequency. Using immunoSEQ multiplex PCR, the repertoire was profiled, and TCRdb retains in-frame clones only, with some absent. That table furnishes V, J and clone size, whereas the DNA furnished D and trimming. This sample has around 35,000 clones; about 85% occur once, and the top ten carry 3.4%. The data belong to a study of STAT5B mutations in CD4+ large granular lymphocyte leukemia. Study-wide context: Among healthy donors, a particular HLA allele went with more CDR3 'QG' motifs. Study-wide findings and caveats: Approximately 25% of private leukemic clonotypes occurred rarely in other patients' non-leukemic repertoires. 8/27 top patient clones versus 2/35 control clones were TRBV06-family.

Sequences were obtained from CD4+ T cells from blood buffy coats. This receptor was identified in a human donor in good health. The rearrangement uses TRBV29-1 and TRBJ2-7; 8 bases agree with TRBD1. The DNA for the CDR3 is TGCAGCGTTGCCTACCCCGGGACAGGAGACTACGAGCAGTACTTC. It codes for CSVAYPGTGDYEQYF.